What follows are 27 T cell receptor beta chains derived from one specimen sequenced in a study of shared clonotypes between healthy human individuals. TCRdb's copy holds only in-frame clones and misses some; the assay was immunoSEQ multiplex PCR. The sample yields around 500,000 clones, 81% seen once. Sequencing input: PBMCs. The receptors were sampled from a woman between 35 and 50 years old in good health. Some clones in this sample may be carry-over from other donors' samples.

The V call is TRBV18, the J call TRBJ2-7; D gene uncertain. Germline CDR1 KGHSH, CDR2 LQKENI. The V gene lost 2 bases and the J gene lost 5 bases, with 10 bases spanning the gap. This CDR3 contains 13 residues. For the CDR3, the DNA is TGTGCCAGCTCACCAATTAGGGAACACGAGCAGTACTTC. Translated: CASSPIREHEQYF.

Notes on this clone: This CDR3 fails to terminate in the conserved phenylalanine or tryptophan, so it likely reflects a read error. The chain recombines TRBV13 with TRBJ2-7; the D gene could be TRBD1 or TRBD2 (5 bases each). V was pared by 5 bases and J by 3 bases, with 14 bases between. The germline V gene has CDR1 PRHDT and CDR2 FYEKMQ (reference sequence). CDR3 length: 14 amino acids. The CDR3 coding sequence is TGTGCCAGCAGCCTGGGGGTCCCCTACTACGAGCAGTACTCC. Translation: CASSLGVPYYEQYS.

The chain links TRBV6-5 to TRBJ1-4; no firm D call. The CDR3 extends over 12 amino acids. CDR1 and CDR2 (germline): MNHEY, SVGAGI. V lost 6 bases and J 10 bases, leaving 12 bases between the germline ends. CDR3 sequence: CASSWRDGKLFF. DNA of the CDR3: TGTGCCAGCAGCTGGCGGGATGGAAAACTGTTTTTT.

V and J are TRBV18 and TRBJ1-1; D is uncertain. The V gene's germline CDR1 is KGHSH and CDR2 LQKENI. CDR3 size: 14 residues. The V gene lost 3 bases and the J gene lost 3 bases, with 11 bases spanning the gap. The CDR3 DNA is TGTGCCAGCTCACCGGATTTGTCGCACACTGAAGCTTTCTTT. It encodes CASSPDLSHTEAFF.

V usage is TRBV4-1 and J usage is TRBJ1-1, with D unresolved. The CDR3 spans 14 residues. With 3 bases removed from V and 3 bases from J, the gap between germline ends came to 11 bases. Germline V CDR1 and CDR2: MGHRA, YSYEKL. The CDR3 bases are TGCGCCAGCAGCCACCCGCCTTGGGACACTGAAGCTTTCTTT. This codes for CASSHPPWDTEAFF.

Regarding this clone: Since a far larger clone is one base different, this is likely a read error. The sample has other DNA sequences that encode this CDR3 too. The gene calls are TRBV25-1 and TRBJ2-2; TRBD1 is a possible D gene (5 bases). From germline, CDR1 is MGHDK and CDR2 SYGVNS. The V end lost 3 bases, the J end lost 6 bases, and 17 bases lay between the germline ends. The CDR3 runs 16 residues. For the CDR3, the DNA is TGTGCCAGCAGTGATTTATCTGGACATAACGCCGGGGAGCTGTTTTTT. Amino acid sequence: CASSDLSGHNAGELFF.

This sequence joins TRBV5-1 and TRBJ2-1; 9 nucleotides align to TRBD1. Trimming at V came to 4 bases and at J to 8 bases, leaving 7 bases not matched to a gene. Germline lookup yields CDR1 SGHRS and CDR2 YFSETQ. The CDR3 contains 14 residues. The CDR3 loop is CASSTQGAQDEQFF. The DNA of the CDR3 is TGCGCCAGCAGCACACAGGGGGCGCAGGATGAGCAGTTCTTC.

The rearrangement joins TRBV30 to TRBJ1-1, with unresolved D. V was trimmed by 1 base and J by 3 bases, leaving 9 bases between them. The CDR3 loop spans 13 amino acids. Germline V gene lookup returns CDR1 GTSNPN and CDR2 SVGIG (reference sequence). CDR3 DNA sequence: TGTGCCTGGAGTGGAGTGGGGTACACTGAAGCTTTCTTT. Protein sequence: CAWSGVGYTEAFF.

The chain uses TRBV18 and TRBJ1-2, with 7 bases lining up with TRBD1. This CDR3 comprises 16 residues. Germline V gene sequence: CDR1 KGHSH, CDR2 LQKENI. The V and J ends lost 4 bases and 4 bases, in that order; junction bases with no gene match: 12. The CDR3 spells CASSRGLQGSSYGYTF. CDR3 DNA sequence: TGTGCCAGCTCACGAGGACTACAGGGGTCGAGCTATGGCTACACCTTC.

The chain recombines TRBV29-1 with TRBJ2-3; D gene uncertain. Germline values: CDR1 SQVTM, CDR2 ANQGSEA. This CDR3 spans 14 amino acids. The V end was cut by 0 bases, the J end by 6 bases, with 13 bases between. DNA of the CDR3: TGCAGCGTTGAAGATGGGTGGGCGATGGATACGCAGTATTTT. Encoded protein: CSVEDGWAMDTQYF.

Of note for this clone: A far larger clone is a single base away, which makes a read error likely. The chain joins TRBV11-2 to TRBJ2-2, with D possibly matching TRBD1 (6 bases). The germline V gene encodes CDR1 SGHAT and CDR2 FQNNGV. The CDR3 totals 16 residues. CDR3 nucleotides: TGTGCCAGCAGCTTAAACCCAGGCAGGGACACCGTGGAGCTGTTTTTT. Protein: CASSLNPGRDTVELFF.

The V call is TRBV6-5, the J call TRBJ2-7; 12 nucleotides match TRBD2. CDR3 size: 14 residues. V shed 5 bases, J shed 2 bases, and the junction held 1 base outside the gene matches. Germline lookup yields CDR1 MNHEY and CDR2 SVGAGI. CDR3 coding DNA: TGTGCCAGCAGTCCTAGCGGGAGGGCCTACGAGCAGTACTTC. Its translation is CASSPSGRAYEQYF.

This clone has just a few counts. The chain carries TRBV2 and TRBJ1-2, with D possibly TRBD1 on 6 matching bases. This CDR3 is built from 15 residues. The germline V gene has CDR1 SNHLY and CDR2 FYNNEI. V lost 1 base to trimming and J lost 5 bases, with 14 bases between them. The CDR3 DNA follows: TGTGCCAGCAGTGAAGAGGCGGGGCAGGGGTATGGCTACACCTTC. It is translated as CASSEEAGQGYGYTF.

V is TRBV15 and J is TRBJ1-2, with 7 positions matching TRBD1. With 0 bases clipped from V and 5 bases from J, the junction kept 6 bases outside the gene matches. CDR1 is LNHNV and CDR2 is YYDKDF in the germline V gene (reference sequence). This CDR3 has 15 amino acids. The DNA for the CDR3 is TGTGCCACCAGCAGAGATCGGGACAGACCATATGGCTACACCTTC. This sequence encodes CATSRDRDRPYGYTF.

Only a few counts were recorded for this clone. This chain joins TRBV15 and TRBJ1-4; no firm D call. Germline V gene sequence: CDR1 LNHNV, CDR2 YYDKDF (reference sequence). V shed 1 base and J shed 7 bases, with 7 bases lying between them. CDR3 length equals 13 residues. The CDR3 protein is CATSRAGVEKLFF. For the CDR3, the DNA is TGTGCCACCAGCAGAGCCGGAGTTGAAAAACTGTTTTTT.

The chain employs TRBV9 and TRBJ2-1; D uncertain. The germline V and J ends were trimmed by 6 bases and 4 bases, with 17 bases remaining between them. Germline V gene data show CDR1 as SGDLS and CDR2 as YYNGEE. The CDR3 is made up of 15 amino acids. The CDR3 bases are TGTGCCAGCAATGGTGAAGGCGCACGATACAATGAGCAGTTCTTC. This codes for CASNGEGARYNEQFF.

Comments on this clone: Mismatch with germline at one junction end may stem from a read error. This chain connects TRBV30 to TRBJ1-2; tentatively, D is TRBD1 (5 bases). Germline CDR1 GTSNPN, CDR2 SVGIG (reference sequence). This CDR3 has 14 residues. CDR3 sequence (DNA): TGTGCCTGGAAGAAACAGGAGAATACATATGACTACACCTTC. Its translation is CAWKKQENTYDYTF.

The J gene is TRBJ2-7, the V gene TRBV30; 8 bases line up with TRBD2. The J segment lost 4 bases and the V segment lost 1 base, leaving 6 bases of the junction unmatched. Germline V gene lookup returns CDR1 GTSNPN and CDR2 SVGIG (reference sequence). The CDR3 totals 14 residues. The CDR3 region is CAWSGRGGGYEQYF. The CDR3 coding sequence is TGTGCCTGGAGTGGTCGGGGGGGTGGTTACGAGCAGTACTTC.

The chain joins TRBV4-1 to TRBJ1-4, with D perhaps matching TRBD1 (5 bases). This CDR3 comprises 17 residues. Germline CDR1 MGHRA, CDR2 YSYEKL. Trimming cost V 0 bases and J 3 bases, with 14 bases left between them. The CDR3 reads CASSQDSSGSPNEKLFF. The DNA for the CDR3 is TGCGCCAGCAGCCAAGATAGTTCAGGGTCGCCTAATGAAAAACTGTTTTTT.

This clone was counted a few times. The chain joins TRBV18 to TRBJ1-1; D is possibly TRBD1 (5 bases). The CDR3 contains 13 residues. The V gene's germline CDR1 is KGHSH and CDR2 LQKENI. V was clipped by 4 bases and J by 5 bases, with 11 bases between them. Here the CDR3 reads CASSQGGETEAFF. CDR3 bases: TGTGCCAGCTCACAGGGAGGGGAAACTGAAGCTTTCTTT.

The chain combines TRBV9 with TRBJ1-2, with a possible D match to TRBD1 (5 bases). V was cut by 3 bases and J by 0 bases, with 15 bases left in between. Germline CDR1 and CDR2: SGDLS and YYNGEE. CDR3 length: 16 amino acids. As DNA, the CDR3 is TGTGCCAGCAGCGAGGGAGGGGTCGGCCCTAACTATGGCTACACCTTC. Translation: CASSEGGVGPNYGYTF.

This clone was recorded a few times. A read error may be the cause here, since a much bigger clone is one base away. The CDR3 reads CASSPAQDRAYEQYF. The CDR3 DNA sequence: TGTGCCAGCTCACCAGCGCAGGACAGAGCCTACGAGCAGTACTTC. The rearrangement uses TRBV18 and TRBJ2-7, with D maybe TRBD1 (6 bases). Per the germline V gene, CDR1 is KGHSH and CDR2 is LQKENI. Trimming pared 2 bases from V and 2 bases from J, leaving 13 bases between. This CDR3 contains 15 residues.

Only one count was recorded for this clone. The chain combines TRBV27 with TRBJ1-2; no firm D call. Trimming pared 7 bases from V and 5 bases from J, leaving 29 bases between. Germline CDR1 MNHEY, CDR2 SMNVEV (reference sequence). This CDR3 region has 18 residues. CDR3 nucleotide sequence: TGTGCCAGCACCCCCTTTTATAAGGACGGAGGTAGATTTTATGGCTACACCTTC. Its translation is CASTPFYKDGGRFYGYTF.

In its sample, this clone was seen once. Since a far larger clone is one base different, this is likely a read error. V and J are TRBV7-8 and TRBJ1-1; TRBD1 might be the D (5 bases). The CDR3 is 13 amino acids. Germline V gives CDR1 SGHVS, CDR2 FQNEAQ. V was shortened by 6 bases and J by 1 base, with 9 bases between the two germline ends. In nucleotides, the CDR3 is TGTGCCAGCAGACGGGACTGGAACACTGAAGCTTTCTTT. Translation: CASRRDWNTEAFF. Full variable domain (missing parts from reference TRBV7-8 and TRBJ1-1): GAGVSQSPRYKVAKRGQDVALRCDPISGHVSLFWYQQALGQGPEFLTYFQNEAQLDKSGLPSDRFFAERPEGSVSTLKIQRTQQEDSAVYLCASRRDWNTEAFFGQGTRLTVV.

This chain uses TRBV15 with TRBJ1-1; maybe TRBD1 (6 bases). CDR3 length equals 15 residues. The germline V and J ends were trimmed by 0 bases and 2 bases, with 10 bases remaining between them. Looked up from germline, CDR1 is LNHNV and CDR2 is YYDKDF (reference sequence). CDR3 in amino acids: CATSRDTDSNTEAFF. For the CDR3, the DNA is TGTGCCACCAGCAGAGATACGGACAGCAACACTGAAGCTTTCTTT.

CDR3 DNA sequence: TGCGCCAGCAGCACGGGACAGACAGATACGCAGTATTTT. Encoded protein: CASSTGQTDTQYF. J is TRBJ2-3 and V is TRBV5-1, with TRBD1 matching over 7 bases. CDR1 is SGHRS, CDR2 YFSETQ, per germline. This CDR3 region has 13 residues. V was pared by 4 bases and J by 3 bases, with 2 bases of the junction left unmatched.

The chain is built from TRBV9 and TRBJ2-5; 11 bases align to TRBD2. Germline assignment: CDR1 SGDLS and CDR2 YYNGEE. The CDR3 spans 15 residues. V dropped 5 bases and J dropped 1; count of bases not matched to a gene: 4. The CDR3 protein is CASSAGLAVQETQYF. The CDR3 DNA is TGTGCCAGCAGTGCGGGACTAGCGGTCCAAGAGACCCAGTACTTC.